A single sample gave rise to the 17 T cell receptor beta chains below, sequenced in a study of Ad26.COV2.S vaccination and SARS-CoV-2 variants. Treatment indicated: 19 received Ad26.COV2.S at low or high dose, single or two shots; roughly five received placebo; per-sample allocation not given. The samples date from day 63 after the first vaccine or placebo injection. Libraries were prepared by immunoSEQ multiplex PCR; TCRdb keeps only in-frame clonotypes and omits some of them. The sample has roughly 500,000 clones, around nine tenths seen once. The sample here was peripheral blood, taken in a trial of Ad26.COV2.S vaccine versus placebo. Receptors were obtained from a person between 18 and 60 years old who received the Ad26.COV2.S COVID-19 vaccine or a placebo.

The chain joins TRBV19 to TRBJ2-7, with D perhaps TRBD1 (6 bases). The CDR3 runs 13 residues. Germline V gene sequence: CDR1 LNHDA, CDR2 SQIVND (reference sequence). V lost 7 bases and J lost 3, with 13 bases in between. CDR3 sequence: CASTSGQNYEQYF. Written as DNA, the CDR3 is TGTGCCAGTACCTCTGGACAGAACTACGAGCAGTACTTC.

This rearrangement joins TRBV6-2 or TRBV6-3 to TRBJ2-5; D perhaps matches TRBD1 (5 bases). This CDR3 spans 14 amino acids. The germline V gene has CDR1 MNHEY and CDR2 SVGEGT. V was pared by 5 bases and J by 5 bases, with 15 bases between. The CDR3 loop is CASSRRAVRETQYF. CDR3 nucleotide sequence: TGTGCCAGCAGTCGCAGGGCGGTGAGGGAGACCCAGTACTTC.

This clone was counted once. The chain combines TRBV3-1 (or the pseudogene TRBV3-2) with TRBJ2-3, with D unresolved. The germline V gene encodes CDR1 LGHDT and CDR2 YNNKEL (reference sequence). The CDR3 runs 15 residues. V lost 4 bases to trimming and J lost 0 bases, with 11 bases between them. CDR3: CASSPARGSTDTQYF. DNA for the CDR3: TGTGCCAGCAGCCCTGCCCGAGGTAGCACAGATACGCAGTATTTT.

The chain is built from TRBV19 and TRBJ2-1; D remains ambiguous. Germline lookup yields CDR1 LNHDA and CDR2 SQIVND (reference sequence). Between the trimmed V and J ends, which lost 4 bases and 8 bases, there was a span of 12 bases. The CDR3 runs 13 residues. CDR3 sequence (DNA): TGTGCCAGTAGTAAGAGGAAAGAGGATGAGCAGTTCTTC. Translation: CASSKRKEDEQFF.

V gene TRBV3-1 (or the pseudogene TRBV3-2) combines with J gene TRBJ2-5, with D possibly being TRBD2 (6 bases). Germline assignment: CDR1 LGHDT and CDR2 YNNKEL (reference sequence). CDR3 length equals 10 residues. The V and J ends lost 10 bases and 5 bases respectively, with 8 bases between them. The CDR3 loop is CATRGETQYF. CDR3 coding DNA: TGTGCCACCCGGGGGGAGACCCAGTACTTC.

CDR3 region: CASSLRGAQGEQFF. The CDR3 DNA sequence: TGTGCCAGCAGCTTACGGGGAGCCCAGGGTGAGCAGTTCTTC. This chain links TRBV13 with TRBJ2-1; tentatively, D is TRBD1 or TRBD2 (5 bases each). V was shortened by 2 bases and J by 9 bases, with 14 bases between the two germline ends. The CDR3 spans 14 residues. Looked up from germline, CDR1 is PRHDT and CDR2 is FYEKMQ (reference sequence). The variable domain in full, with the rest retrieved from reference TRBV13 and TRBJ2-1, is AAGVIQSPRHLIKEKRETATLKCYPIPRHDTVYWYQQGPGQDPQFLISFYEKMQSDKGSIPDRFSAQQFSDYHSELNMSSLELGDSALYFCASSLRGAQGEQFFGPGTRLTVL.

J is TRBJ2-5 and V is TRBV7-3, with D maybe TRBD2 (6 bases). The CDR3 is 13 amino acids. Looked up from germline, CDR1 is SGHTA and CDR2 is FQGTGA. V lost 2 bases, J lost 4 bases, and 8 bases lay in between. CDR3 in amino acids: CASSLQAGETQYF. CDR3 coding DNA: TGTGCCAGCAGCTTACAAGCGGGAGAGACCCAGTACTTC.

This sequence joins TRBV5-1 and TRBJ2-7; 9 nucleotides match TRBD1. The V and J ends lost 0 bases and 2 bases, in that order; junction bases with no gene match: 6. Germline assignment: CDR1 SGHRS and CDR2 YFSETQ. The length of the CDR3 is 16 residues. In DNA form, the CDR3 reads TGCGCCAGCAGCTTGGAGGGACAGGGCACCACCTACGAGCAGTACTTC. The encoded protein is CASSLEGQGTTYEQYF.

There are a few counts of this clone. The V call is TRBV30, the J call TRBJ1-3; D remains ambiguous. The V gene lost 3 bases and the J gene lost 1 base, with 13 bases spanning the gap. The CDR3 is 15 residues long. Germline-derived CDR1 and CDR2 are GTSNPN and SVGIG (reference sequence). CDR3 sequence reads: CAWSAIPASGNTIYF. For the CDR3, the DNA is TGTGCCTGGAGCGCCATTCCGGCTTCTGGAAACACCATATATTTT.

The J gene is TRBJ2-3, the V gene TRBV19; 8 bases fit TRBD2. The J segment lost 5 bases and the V segment lost 1 base, leaving 8 bases of the junction unmatched. The CDR3 is 16 residues long. CDR1 is LNHDA and CDR2 is SQIVND in the germline V gene (reference sequence). CDR3 DNA: TGTGCCAGTAGTATAGGTCTTGCGGGAGGCGGAGATACGCAGTATTTT. The encoded protein is CASSIGLAGGGDTQYF. Together with reference TRBV19 and TRBJ2-3, the CDR3 gives the full variable domain: DGGITQSPKYLFRKEGQNVTLSCEQNLNHDAMYWYRQDPGQGLRLIYYSQIVNDFQKGDIAEGYSVSREKKESFPLTVTSAQKNPTAFYLCASSIGLAGGGDTQYFGPGTRLTVL.

This clone appeared once. This chain links TRBV28 with TRBJ2-5; 8 bases line up with TRBD1. Unmatched junction bases numbered 10, after V lost 8 bases and J lost 5 bases. Germline V lookup: CDR1 MDHEN, CDR2 SYDVKM. The CDR3 runs 14 residues. CDR3 in DNA: TGTGCCAGCTCATTGGACAGGGTATTGGAGACCCAGTACTTC. This codes for CASSLDRVLETQYF.

The chain couples TRBV5-6 to TRBJ2-5; D unresolved. The CDR3 length is 14 residues. The V gene's germline CDR1 is SGHDT and CDR2 YYEEEE. V gave up 1 base and J gave up 2 bases, with 9 bases separating them. In nucleotides, the CDR3 is TGTGCCAGCAGCTTGATGCGCCGTCAAGAGACCCAGTACTTC. Translation gives CASSLMRRQETQYF.

The V gene is TRBV30, the J gene TRBJ1-1; no clear D. Germline values: CDR1 GTSNPN, CDR2 SVGIG (reference sequence). V dropped 3 bases and J dropped 8 bases, with 10 bases sitting between them. The CDR3 has 11 amino acids. The CDR3 DNA is TGTGCCTGGAGGAGGGATTGGGAAGCTTTCTTT. Its protein product is CAWRRDWEAFF.

The rearrangement links TRBV28 to TRBJ2-5, with TRBD1 identical over 10 bases. J was trimmed by 7 bases and V by 6 bases; bases with no gene match: 8. Germline V gene sequence: CDR1 MDHEN, CDR2 SYDVKM. The CDR3 totals 14 residues. CDR3 loop: CASSADRGLGTQYF. The CDR3 coding sequence is TGTGCCAGCAGCGCTGACAGGGGGCTGGGGACCCAGTACTTC.

A remark on this clone: A read error may produce the germline difference seen at one junction end. The V gene is TRBV2, the J gene TRBJ1-2; maybe TRBD1 (6 bases). CDR1 SNHLY and CDR2 FYNNEI come from the germline V gene. The CDR3 runs 14 residues. CDR3 region: CASREDRQNYGYTF. CDR3 bases: TGTGCCAGCAGGGAAGACAGGCAAAACTATGGCTACACCTTC.

This clone showed up just a few times. V is TRBV7-9 and J is TRBJ1-2, with 7 nucleotides matching TRBD1. The CDR3 runs to 14 residues. Losses at the gene ends were 4 bases for V and 8 bases for J; bases not matched to a gene: 10. CDR1 is SEHNR and CDR2 is FQNEAQ in the germline V gene (reference sequence). The CDR3 spells CASSWDSGLWGYTF. The CDR3 bases are TGTGCCAGCAGCTGGGACAGCGGGCTATGGGGCTACACCTTC.

The V call is TRBV19, the J call TRBJ1-5, with D maybe TRBD1 (5 bases). This CDR3 comprises 15 residues. The germline V gene encodes CDR1 LNHDA and CDR2 SQIVND (reference sequence). Trimming shortened V by 3 bases and J by 7 bases, and 16 bases separated the two germline ends. The CDR3 DNA reads as TGTGCCAGTAGTATGCAATACAAGGGGAAGCAGCCCCAGCATTTT. It is translated as CASSMQYKGKQPQHF.